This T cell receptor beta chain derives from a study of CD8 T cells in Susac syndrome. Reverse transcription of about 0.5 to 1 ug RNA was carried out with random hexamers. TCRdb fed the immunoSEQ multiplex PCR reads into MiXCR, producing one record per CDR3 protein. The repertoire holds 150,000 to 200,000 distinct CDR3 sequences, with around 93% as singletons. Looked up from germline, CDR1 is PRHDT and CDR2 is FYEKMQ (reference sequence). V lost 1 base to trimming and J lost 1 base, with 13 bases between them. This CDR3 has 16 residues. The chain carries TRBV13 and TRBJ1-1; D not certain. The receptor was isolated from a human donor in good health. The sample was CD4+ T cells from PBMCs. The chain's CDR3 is CASSLDSLSGNTEAFF. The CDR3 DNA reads TGTGCCAGCAGCTTAGATAGCCTTTCGGGGAACACTGAAGCTTTCTTT.